This section outlines one T cell receptor beta chain sequence together with its context. Its antigen is still unknown. The data were obtained in a study of Ad26.COV2.S vaccination and SARS-CoV-2 variants. Study-wide background: Once or twice, 56 days apart, Ad26.COV2.S was delivered intramuscularly. Whole-study results and caveats: Measurements of TCR breadth and depth may have given underestimates of the total T cell responses.

Produced via immunoSEQ multiplex PCR; TCRdb's table is partial and in-frame only. The profile covers roughly 320,000 clones, with about 85% appearing a single time and 2.1% taken by the ten largest. Indicated treatment: around 19 received Ad26.COV2.S at low or high dose, single or two shots; several received placebo; per-sample allocation not given. Samples analyzed were those drawn on day 63 after the first vaccine or placebo injection. Germline CDR1 reads LNHDA; CDR2 reads SQIVND (reference sequence). The CDR3 length is 15 residues. V gave up 6 bases and J gave up 8 bases; unmatched junction bases: 13.

The sequencing here drew on peripheral blood, taken in a trial of Ad26.COV2.S vaccine versus placebo. This chain links TRBV19 with TRBJ1-2; TRBD1 matches at 9 bases. The sequence derives from a person between 18 and 59 years old who received the Ad26.COV2.S COVID-19 vaccine or a placebo. The CDR3 sequence: CASRAGAGQGVGYTF. The CDR3 coding sequence is TGTGCCAGTAGGGCTGGGGCGGGACAGGGCGTCGGCTACACCTTC. The full variable domain, its missing parts supplied by reference TRBV19 and TRBJ1-2, is DGGITQSPKYLFRKEGQNVTLSCEQNLNHDAMYWYRQDPGQGLRLIYYSQIVNDFQKGDIAEGYSVSREKKESFPLTVTSAQKNPTAFYLCASRAGAGQGVGYTFGSGTRLTVV.